The clone carrying this TCR beta chain was seen only once. Produced via immunoSEQ multiplex PCR; TCRdb's table is partial and in-frame only. The data show approximately 11,000 clones, around nine tenths seen once. The germline CDR1 and CDR2 sequences are MNHNS and SASEGT. V was pared by 5 bases and J by 4 bases, with 12 bases between. The CDR3 length is 14 residues. This entry comes from a study of OX40 agonist ivuxolimab in advanced cancers. The chain carries TRBV6-1 and TRBJ1-3; unclear D gene. This TCR came from an adult with an advanced solid tumor such as melanoma, head and neck, liver or kidney cancer. Sample: CD4+ or CD8+ T cells sorted from blood, taken in a trial of the OX40 agonist ivuxolimab. CDR3 loop: CASSQSEEGNTIYF. CDR3 coding DNA: TGTGCCAGCAGTCAAAGCGAGGAGGGAAACACCATATATTTT.